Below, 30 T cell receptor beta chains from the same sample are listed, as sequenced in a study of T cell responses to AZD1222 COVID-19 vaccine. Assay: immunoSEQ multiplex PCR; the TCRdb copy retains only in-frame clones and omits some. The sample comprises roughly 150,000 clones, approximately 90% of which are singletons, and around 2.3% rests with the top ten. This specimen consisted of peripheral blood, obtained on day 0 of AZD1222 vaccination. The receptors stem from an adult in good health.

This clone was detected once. Here the CDR3 reads CASSLETWAPDYEQYF. DNA for the CDR3: TGTGCCAGCAGCTTAGAAACGTGGGCCCCAGATTACGAGCAGTACTTC. The chain recombines TRBV7-8 with TRBJ2-7; D is undetermined. This CDR3 spans 16 amino acids. Trimming shortened V by 1 base and J by 4 bases, and 17 bases separated the two germline ends. Germline values: CDR1 SGHVS, CDR2 FQNEAQ. The full variable domain, rest sourced from reference TRBV7-8 and TRBJ2-7, is GAGVSQSPRYKVAKRGQDVALRCDPISGHVSLFWYQQALGQGPEFLTYFQNEAQLDKSGLPSDRFFAERPEGSVSTLKIQRTQQEDSAVYLCASSLETWAPDYEQYFGPGTRLTVT.

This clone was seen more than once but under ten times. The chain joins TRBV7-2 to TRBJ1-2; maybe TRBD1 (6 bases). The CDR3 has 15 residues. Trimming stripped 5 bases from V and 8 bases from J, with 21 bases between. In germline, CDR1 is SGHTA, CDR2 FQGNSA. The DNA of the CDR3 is TGTGCCAGCAGCCTATGGACAGCCGCCAACTGGGGCTACACCTTC. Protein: CASSLWTAANWGYTF. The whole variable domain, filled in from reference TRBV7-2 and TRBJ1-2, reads GAGVSQSPSNKVTEKGKDVELRCDPISGHTALYWYRQSLGQGLEFLIYFQGNSAPDKSGLPSDRFSAERTGGSVSTLTIQRTQQEDSAVYLCASSLWTAANWGYTFGSGTRLTVV.

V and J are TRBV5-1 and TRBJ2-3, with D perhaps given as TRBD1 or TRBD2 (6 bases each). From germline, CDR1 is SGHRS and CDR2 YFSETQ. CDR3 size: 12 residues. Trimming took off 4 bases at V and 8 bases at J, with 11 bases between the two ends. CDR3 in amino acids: CASSPTGATQYF. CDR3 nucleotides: TGCGCCAGCAGCCCCACGGGGGCTACGCAGTATTTT.

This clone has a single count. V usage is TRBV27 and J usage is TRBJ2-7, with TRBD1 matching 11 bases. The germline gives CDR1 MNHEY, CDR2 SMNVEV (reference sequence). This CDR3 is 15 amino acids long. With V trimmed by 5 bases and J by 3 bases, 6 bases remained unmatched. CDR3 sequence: CASSKGQGAVYEQYF. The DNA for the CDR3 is TGTGCCAGCAGTAAAGGACAGGGGGCGGTCTACGAGCAGTACTTC.

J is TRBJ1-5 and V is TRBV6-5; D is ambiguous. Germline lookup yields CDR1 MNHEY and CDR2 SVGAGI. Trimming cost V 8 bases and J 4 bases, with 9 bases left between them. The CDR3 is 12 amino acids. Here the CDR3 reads CASLGRNQPQHF. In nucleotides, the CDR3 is TGTGCCAGCTTAGGGCGGAATCAGCCCCAGCATTTT.

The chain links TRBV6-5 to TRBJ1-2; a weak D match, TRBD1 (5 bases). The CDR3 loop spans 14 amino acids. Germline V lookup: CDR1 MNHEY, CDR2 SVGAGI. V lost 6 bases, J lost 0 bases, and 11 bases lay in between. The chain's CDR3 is CASRLGVSNYGYTF. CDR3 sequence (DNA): TGTGCCAGCAGGTTGGGGGTTTCTAACTATGGCTACACCTTC.

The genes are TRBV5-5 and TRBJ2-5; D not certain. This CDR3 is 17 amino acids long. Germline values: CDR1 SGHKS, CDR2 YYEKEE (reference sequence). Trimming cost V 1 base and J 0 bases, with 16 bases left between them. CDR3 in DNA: TGTGCCAGCAGCTTGATGCCGTCGTCCTCGTACCAAGAGACCCAGTACTTC. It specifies CASSLMPSSSYQETQYF.

DNA for the CDR3: TGTGCCACCAGTGATCCCGCTGGGCCGCTAGATACGCAGTATTTT. As protein: CATSDPAGPLDTQYF. The V call is TRBV24-1, the J call TRBJ2-3; no firm D call. Germline assignment: CDR1 KGHDR and CDR2 SFDVKD. The CDR3 consists of 15 residues. The germline V and J ends were trimmed by 3 bases and 5 bases, with 14 bases remaining between them.

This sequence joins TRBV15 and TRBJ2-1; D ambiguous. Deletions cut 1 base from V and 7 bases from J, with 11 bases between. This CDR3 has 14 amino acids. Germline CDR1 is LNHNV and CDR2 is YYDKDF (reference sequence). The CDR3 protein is CATSRGTVGNEQFF. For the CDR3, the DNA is TGTGCCACCAGCAGAGGGACCGTCGGGAATGAGCAGTTCTTC.

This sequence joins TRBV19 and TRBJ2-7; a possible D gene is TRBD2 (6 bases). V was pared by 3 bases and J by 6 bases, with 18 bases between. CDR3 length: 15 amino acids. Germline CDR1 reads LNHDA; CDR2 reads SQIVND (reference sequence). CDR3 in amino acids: CASSMMPGTPSEQYF. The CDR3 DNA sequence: TGTGCCAGTAGTATGATGCCAGGGACTCCTAGCGAGCAGTACTTC.

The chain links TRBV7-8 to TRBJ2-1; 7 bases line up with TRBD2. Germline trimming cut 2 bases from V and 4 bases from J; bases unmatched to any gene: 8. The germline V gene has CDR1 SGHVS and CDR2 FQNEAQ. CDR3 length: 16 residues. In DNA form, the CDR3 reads TGTGCCAGCAGCTTACTAGCGGCCAAGGCTTACAATGAGCAGTTCTTC. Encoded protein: CASSLLAAKAYNEQFF.

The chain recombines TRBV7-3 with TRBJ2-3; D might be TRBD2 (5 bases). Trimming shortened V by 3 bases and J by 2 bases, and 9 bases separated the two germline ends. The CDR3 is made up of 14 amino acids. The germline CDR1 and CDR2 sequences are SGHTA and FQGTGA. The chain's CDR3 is CASSLDLITDTQYF. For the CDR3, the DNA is TGTGCCAGCAGCTTGGACTTGATCACAGATACGCAGTATTTT.

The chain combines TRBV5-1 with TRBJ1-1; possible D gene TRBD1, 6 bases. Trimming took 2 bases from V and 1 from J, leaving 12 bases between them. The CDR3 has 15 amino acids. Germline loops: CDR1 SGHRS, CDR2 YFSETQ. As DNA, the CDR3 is TGCGCCAGCAGCTTCCTAACAGGGCGGAACACTGAAGCTTTCTTT. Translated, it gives CASSFLTGRNTEAFF.

This CDR3 is CASSLRTAGELFF. As DNA, the CDR3 is TGTGCCAGCAGTTTACGGACGGCCGGGGAGCTGTTTTTT. The gene calls are TRBV27 and TRBJ2-2; no clear D gene. CDR1 is MNHEY and CDR2 is SMNVEV in the germline V gene (reference sequence). The CDR3 length is 13 residues. The ends were cut back, 2 bases at V and 6 bases at J, with 7 bases in the middle.

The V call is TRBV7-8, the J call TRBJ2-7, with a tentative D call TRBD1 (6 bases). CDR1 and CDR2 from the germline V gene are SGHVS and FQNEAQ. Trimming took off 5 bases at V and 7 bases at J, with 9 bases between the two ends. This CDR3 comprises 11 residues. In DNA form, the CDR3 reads TGTGCCAGCAGCCAAAGGGGGGAGCAGTACTTC. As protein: CASSQRGEQYF.

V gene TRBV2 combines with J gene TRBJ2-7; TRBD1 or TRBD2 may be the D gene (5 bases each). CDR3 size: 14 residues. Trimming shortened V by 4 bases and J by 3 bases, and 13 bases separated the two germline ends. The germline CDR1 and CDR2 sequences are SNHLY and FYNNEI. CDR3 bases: TGTGCCAGCAGTGGGACGGGAAGGGGCTACGAGCAGTACTTC. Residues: CASSGTGRGYEQYF.

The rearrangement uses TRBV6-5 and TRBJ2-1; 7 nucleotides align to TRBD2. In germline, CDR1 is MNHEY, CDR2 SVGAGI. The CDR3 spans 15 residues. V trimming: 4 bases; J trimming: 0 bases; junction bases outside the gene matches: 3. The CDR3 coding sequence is TGTGCCAGCAGTTCGGGGGGTAACTCCTACAATGAGCAGTTCTTC. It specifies CASSSGGNSYNEQFF.

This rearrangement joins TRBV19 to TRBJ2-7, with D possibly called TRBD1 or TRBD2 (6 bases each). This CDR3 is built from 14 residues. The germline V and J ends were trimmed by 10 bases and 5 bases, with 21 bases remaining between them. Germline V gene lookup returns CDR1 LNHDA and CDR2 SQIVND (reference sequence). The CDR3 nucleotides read TGTGCCACCAAAAGGGGGACTCCGGCTGACGAGCAGTACTTC. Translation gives CATKRGTPADEQYF.

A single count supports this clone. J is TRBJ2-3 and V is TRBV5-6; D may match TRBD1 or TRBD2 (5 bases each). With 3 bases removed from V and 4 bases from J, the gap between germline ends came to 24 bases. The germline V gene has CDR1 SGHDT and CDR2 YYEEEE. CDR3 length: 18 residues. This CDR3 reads CASSSTGLLRWGSDTQYF. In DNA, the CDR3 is TGTGCCAGCAGCTCCACCGGTCTCCTACGATGGGGGTCAGATACGCAGTATTTT.

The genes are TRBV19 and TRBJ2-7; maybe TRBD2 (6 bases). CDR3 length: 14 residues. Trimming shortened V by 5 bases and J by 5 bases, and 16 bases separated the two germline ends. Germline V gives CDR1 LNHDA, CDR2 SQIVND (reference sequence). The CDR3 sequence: CASSFGTPGDEQYF. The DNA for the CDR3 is TGTGCCAGTAGTTTCGGGACGCCGGGGGACGAGCAGTACTTC.

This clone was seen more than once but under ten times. The CDR3 is CASSLEGGWSPLHF. The DNA for the CDR3 is TGTGCCAGCAGCTTAGAAGGGGGCTGGTCACCCCTCCACTTT. The chain links TRBV7-8 to TRBJ1-6; 7 bases are a match to TRBD1. This CDR3 spans 14 amino acids. The J segment lost 10 bases and the V segment lost 1 base, leaving 4 bases of the junction unmatched. The germline V gene has CDR1 SGHVS and CDR2 FQNEAQ.

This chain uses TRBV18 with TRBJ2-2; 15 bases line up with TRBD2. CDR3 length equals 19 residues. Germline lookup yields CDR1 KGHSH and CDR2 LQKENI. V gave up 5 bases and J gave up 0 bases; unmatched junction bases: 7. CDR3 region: CASSWQGLAGGANTGELFF. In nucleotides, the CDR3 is TGTGCCAGCTCATGGCAGGGACTAGCGGGAGGCGCGAACACCGGGGAGCTGTTTTTT.

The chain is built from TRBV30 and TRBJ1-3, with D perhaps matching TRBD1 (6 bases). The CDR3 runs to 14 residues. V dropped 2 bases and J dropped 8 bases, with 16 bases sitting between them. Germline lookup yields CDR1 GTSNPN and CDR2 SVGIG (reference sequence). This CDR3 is CAWSLTGWGDTIYF. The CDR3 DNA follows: TGTGCCTGGAGTCTAACAGGGTGGGGAGACACCATATATTTT.

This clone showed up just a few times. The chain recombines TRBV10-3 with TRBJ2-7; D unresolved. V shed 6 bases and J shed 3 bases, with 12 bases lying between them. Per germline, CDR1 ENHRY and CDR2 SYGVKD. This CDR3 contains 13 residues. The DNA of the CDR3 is TGTGCCATCAGGGGTGGGGATCGCTACGAGCAGTACTTC. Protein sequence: CAIRGGDRYEQYF.

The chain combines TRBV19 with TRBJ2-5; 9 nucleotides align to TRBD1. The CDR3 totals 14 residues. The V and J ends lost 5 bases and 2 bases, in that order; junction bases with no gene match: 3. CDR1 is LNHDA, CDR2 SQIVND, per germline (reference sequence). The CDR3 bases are TGTGCCAGTAGTTGGACAGGGGCTCAAGAGACCCAGTACTTC. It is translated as CASSWTGAQETQYF.

The CDR3 protein is CASSLRGAQTTHYEQYF. CDR3 DNA: TGTGCCAGCAGTTTGCGCGGGGCACAAACGACCCACTACGAGCAGTACTTC. V gene TRBV27 combines with J gene TRBJ2-7, with D possibly matching TRBD2 (6 bases). This CDR3 has 17 residues. Trimming shortened V by 3 bases and J by 3 bases, and 21 bases separated the two germline ends. Germline V gene data show CDR1 as MNHEY and CDR2 as SMNVEV (reference sequence).

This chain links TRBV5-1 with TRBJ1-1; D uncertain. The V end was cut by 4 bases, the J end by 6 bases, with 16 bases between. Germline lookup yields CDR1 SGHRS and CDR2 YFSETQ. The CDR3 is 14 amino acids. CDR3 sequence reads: CASSPTHWVPEAFF. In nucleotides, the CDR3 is TGCGCCAGCAGCCCGACCCACTGGGTACCTGAAGCTTTCTTT.

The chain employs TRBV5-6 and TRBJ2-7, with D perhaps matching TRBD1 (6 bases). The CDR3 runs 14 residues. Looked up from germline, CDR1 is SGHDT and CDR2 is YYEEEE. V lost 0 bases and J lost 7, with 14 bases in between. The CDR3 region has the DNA TGTGCCAGCAGCTTGGATTGGGGGCTGAGGGAGCAGTACTTC. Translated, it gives CASSLDWGLREQYF. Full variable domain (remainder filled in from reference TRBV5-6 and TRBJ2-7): DAGVTQSPTHLIKTRGQQVTLRCSPKSGHDTVSWYQQALGQGPQFIFQYYEEEERQRGNFPDRFSGHQFPNYSSELNVNALLLGDSALYLCASSLDWGLREQYFGPGTRLTVT.

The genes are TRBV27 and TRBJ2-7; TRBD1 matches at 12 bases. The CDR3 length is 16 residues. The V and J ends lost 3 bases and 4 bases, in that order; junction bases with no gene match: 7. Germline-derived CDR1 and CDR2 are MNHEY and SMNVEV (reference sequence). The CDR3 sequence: CASSFQGQGARYEQYF. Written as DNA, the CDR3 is TGTGCCAGCAGTTTCCAGGGACAGGGGGCGCGGTACGAGCAGTACTTC.

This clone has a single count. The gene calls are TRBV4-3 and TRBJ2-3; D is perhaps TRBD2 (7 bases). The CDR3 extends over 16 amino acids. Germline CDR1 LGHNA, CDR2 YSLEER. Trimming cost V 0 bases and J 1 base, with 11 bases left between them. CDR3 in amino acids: CASSQERGRGTDTQYF. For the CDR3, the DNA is TGCGCCAGCAGCCAAGAGAGGGGGAGGGGCACAGATACGCAGTATTTT.